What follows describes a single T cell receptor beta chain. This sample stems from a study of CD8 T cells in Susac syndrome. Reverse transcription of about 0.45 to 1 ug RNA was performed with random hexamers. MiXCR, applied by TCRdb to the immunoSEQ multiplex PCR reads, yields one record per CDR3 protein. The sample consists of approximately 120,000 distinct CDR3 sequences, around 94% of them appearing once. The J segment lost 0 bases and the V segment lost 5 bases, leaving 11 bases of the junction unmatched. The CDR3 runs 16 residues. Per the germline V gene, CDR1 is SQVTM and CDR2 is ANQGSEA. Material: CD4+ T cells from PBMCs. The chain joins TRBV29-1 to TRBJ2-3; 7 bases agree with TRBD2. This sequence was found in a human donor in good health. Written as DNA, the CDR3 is TGCAGCGTTATCCCCGTGGGGGGGGAAAGCACAGATACGCAGTATTTT. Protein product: CSVIPVGGESTDTQYF.